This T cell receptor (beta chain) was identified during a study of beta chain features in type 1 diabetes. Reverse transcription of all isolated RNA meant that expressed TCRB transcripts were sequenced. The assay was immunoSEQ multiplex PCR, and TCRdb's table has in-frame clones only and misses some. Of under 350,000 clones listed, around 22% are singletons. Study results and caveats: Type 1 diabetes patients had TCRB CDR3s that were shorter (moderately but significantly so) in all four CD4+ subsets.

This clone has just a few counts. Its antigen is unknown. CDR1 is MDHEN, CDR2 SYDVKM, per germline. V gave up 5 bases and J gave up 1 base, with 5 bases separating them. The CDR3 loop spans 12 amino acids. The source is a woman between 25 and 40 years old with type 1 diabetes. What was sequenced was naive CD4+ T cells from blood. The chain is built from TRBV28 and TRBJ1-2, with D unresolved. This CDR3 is CASSQFNYGYTF. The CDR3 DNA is TGTGCCAGCAGTCAGTTTAACTATGGCTACACCTTC.